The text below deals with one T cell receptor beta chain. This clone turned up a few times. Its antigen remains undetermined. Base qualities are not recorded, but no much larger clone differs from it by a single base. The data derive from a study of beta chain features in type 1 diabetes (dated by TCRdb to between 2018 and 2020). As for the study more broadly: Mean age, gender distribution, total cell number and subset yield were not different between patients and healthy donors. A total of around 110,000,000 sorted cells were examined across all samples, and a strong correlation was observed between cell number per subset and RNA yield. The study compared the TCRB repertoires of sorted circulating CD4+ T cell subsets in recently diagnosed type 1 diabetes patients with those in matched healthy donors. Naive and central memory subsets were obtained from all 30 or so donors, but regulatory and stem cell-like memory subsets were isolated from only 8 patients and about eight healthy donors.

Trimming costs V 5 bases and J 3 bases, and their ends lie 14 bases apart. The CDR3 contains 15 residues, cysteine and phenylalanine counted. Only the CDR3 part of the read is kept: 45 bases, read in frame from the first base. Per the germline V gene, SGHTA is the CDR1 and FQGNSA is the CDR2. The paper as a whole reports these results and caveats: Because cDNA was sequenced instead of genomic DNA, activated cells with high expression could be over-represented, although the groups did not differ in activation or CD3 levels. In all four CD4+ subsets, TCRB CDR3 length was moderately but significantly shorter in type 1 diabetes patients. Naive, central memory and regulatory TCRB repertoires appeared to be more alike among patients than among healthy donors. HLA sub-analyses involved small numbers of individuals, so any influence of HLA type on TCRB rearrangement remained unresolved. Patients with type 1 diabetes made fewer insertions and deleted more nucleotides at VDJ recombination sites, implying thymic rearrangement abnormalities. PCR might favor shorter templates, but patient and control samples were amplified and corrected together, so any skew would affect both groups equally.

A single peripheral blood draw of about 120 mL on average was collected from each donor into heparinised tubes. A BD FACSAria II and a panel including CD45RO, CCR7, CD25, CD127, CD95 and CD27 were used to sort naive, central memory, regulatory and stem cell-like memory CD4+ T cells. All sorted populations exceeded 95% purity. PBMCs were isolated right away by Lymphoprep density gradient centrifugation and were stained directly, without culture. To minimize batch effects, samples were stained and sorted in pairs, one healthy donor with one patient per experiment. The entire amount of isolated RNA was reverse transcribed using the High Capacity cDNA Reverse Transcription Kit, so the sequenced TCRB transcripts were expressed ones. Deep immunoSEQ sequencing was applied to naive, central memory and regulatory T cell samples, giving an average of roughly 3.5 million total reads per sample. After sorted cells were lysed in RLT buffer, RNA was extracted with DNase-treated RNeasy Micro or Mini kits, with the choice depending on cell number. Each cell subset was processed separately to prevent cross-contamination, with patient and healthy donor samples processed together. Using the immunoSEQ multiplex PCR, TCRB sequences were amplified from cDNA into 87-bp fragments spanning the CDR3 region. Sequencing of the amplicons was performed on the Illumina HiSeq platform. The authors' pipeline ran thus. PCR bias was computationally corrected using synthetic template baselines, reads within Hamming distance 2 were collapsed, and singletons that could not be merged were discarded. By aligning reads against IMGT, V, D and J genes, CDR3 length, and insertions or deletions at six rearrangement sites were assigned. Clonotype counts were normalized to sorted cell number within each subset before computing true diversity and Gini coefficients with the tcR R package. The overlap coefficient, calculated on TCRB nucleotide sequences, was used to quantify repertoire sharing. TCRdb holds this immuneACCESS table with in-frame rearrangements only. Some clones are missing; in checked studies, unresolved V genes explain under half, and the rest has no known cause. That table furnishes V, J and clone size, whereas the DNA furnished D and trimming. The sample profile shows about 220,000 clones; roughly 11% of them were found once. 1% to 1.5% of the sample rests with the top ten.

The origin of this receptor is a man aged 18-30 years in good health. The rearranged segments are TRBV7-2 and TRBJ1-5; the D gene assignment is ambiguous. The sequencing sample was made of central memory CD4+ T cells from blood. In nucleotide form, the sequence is TGTGCCAGCAGCCAGCTGGGCAGATTCAATCAGCCCCAGCATTTT. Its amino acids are CASSQLGRFNQPQHF.